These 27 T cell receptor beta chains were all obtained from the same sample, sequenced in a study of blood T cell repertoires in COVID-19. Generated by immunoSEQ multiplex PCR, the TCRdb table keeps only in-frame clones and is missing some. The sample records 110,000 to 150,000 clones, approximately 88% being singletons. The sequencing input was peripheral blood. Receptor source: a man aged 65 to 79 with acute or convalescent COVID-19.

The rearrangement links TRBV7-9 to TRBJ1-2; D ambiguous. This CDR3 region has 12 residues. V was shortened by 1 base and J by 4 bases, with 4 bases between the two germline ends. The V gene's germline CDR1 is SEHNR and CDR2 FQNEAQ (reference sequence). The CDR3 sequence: CASSLGGYGYTF. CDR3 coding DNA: TGTGCCAGCAGCTTAGGAGGCTATGGCTACACCTTC.

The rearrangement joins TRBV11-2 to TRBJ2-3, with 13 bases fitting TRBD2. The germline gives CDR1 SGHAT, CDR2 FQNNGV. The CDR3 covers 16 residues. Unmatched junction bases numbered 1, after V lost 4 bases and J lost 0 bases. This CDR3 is CASSSGLAGSTDTQYF. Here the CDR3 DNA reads TGTGCCAGCAGCTCGGGACTAGCGGGGAGCACAGATACGCAGTATTTT.

The DNA for the CDR3 is TGTGCCAGCGGGAGGGGTTGGTACGAGCAGTACTTC. Its protein is CASGRGWYEQYF. This chain uses TRBV3-1 (or the pseudogene TRBV3-2) with TRBJ2-7; 7 bases align to TRBD2. CDR3 length equals 12 residues. The V segment lost 8 bases and the J segment 4 bases; nucleotides outside the gene matches: 5. Germline CDR1 and CDR2: LGHDT and YNNKEL (reference sequence).

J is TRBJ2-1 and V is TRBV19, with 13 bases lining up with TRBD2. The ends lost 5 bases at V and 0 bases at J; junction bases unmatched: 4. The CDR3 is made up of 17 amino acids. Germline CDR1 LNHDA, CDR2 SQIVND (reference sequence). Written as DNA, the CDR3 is TGTGCCAGTAGTCCCCGGACTAGCGGGAGCTCCTACAATGAGCAGTTCTTC. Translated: CASSPRTSGSSYNEQFF.

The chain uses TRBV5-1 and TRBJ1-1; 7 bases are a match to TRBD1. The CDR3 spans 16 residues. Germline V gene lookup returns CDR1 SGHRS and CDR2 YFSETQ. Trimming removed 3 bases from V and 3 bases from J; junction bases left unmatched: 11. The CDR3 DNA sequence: TGCGCCAGCAGCTATTCATTGACAGGGTTAGACACTGAAGCTTTCTTT. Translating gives CASSYSLTGLDTEAFF.

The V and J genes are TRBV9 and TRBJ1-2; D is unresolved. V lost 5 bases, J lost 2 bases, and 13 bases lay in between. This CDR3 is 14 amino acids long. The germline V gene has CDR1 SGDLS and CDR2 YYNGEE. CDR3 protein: CASSADTGNYGYTF. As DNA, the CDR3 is TGTGCCAGCAGTGCCGACACGGGGAACTATGGCTACACCTTC.

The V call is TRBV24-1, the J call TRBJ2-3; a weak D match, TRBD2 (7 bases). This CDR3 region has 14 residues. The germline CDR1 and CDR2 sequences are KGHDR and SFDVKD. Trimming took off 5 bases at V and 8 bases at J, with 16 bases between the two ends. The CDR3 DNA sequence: TGTGCCACCAGTGGGGTAGGGGGGGCCGGTACGCAGTATTTT. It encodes CATSGVGGAGTQYF.

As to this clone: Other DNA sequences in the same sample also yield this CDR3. The CDR3 nucleotides read TGTGCCAGCAGCTTAGGAGCACTAGCGGGAGCGGGGACCCAGTACTTC. As protein: CASSLGALAGAGTQYF. The V and J genes are TRBV7-6 and TRBJ2-5, with 11 positions matching TRBD2. The trim removed 1 base at V and 7 bases at J, leaving 8 bases unmatched. Looked up from germline, CDR1 is SGHVS and CDR2 is FNYEAQ. This CDR3 is built from 16 residues.

Here the CDR3 DNA reads TGTGCCAGCAGCCCCTCAGCGACAGGGTCCCTAAGAGCCCAGCATTTT. Protein product: CASSPSATGSLRAQHF. The V and J genes are TRBV7-2 and TRBJ1-5, with 7 bases identical to TRBD1. V was clipped by 5 bases and J by 11 bases; unmatched bases: 18. CDR3 length: 16 amino acids. Per the germline V gene, CDR1 is SGHTA and CDR2 is FQGNSA.

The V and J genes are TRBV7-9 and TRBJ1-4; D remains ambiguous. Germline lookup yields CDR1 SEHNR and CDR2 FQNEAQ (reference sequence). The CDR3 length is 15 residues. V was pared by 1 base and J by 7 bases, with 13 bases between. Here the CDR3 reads CASSLGGVDGEKLFF. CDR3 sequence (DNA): TGTGCCAGCAGCTTAGGCGGGGTGGACGGTGAAAAACTGTTTTTT.

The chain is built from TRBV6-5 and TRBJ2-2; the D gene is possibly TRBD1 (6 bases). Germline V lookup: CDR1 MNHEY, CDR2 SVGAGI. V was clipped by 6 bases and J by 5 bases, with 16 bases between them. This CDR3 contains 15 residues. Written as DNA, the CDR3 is TGTGCCAGCAGACCTGGGGGCAGGGTAACCGGGGAGCTGTTTTTT. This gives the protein CASRPGGRVTGELFF.

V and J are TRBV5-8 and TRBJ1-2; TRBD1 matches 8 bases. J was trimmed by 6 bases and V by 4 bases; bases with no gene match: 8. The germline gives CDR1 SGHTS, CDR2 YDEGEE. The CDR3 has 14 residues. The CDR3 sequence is CASSKQWTGNGYTF. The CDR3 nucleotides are TGTGCCAGCAGCAAACAATGGACAGGGAATGGCTACACCTTC.

CDR3 region: CASILGANTEAFF. The CDR3 region has the DNA TGTGCCAGCATCCTGGGGGCGAACACTGAAGCTTTCTTT. V and J are TRBV7-9 and TRBJ1-1; D is perhaps TRBD1 (6 bases). The CDR3 loop spans 13 amino acids. The V gene's germline CDR1 is SEHNR and CDR2 FQNEAQ (reference sequence). Trimming cost V 7 bases and J 1 base, with 10 bases left between them. Full variable domain (outside the CDR3, taken from reference TRBV7-9 and TRBJ1-1): DTGVSQNPRHKITKRGQNVTFRCDPISEHNRLYWYRQTLGQGPEFLTYFQNEAQLEKSRLLSDRFSAERPKGSFSTLEIQRTEQGDSAMYLCASILGANTEAFFGQGTRLTVV.

The CDR3 region has the DNA TGTGCCAGCAGCTTAGTGACAGACACTGAAGCTTTCTTT. This codes for CASSLVTDTEAFF. V is TRBV11-2 and J is TRBJ1-1, with D possibly matching TRBD1 (5 bases). V was cut by 1 base and J by 3 bases, with 6 bases left in between. The CDR3 has 13 residues. From germline, CDR1 is SGHAT and CDR2 FQNNGV. The whole variable domain, filled in from reference TRBV11-2 and TRBJ1-1, reads EAGVAQSPRYKIIEKRQSVAFWCNPISGHATLYWYQQILGQGPKLLIQFQNNGVVDDSQLPKDRFSAERLKGVDSTLKIQPAKLEDSAVYLCASSLVTDTEAFFGQGTRLTVV.

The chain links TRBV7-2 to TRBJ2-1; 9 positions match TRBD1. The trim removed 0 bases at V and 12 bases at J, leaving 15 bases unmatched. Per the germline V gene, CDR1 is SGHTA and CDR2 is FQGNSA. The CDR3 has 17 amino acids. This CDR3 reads CASSLAAGGQGSVGQFF. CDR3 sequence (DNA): TGTGCCAGCAGCTTAGCGGCAGGGGGACAGGGATCGGTCGGGCAGTTCTTC.

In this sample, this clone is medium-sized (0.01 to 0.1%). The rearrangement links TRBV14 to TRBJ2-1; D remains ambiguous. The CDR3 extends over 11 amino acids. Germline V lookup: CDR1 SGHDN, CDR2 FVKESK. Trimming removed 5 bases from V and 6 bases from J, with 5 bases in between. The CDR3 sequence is CASSVLNEQFF. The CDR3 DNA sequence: TGTGCCAGCAGCGTACTCAATGAGCAGTTCTTC.

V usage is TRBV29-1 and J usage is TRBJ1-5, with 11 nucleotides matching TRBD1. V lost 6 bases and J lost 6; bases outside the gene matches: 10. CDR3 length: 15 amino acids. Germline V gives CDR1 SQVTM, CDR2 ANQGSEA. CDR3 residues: CSVLGTGGRGQPQHF. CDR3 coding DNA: TGCAGCGTCCTCGGGACAGGGGGAAGAGGTCAGCCCCAGCATTTT. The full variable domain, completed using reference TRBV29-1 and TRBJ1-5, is SAVISQKPSRDICQRGTSLTIQCQVDSQVTMMFWYRQQPGQSLTLIATANQGSEATYESGFVIDKFPISRPNLTFSTLTVSNMSPEDSSIYLCSVLGTGGRGQPQHFGDGTRLSIL.

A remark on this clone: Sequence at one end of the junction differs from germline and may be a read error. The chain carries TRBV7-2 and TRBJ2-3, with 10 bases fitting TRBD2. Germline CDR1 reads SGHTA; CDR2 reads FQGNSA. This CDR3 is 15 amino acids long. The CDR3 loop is CASSLAGASTDTQYF. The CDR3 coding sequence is TGTGCCAGCAGCCTAGCGGGAGCCAGCACAGATACGCAGTATTTT.

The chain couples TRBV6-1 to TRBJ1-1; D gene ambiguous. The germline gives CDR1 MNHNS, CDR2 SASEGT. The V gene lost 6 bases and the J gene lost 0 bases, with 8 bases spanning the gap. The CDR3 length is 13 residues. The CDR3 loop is CASSYDLNTEAFF. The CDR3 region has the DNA TGTGCCAGCAGCTATGATTTGAACACTGAAGCTTTCTTT.

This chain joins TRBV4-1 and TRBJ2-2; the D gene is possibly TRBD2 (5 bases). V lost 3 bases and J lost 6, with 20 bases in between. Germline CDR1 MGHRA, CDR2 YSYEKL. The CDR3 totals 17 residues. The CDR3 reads CASSHLLGARRAGELFF. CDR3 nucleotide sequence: TGCGCCAGCAGCCATCTCCTGGGAGCCCGAAGGGCCGGGGAGCTGTTTTTT.

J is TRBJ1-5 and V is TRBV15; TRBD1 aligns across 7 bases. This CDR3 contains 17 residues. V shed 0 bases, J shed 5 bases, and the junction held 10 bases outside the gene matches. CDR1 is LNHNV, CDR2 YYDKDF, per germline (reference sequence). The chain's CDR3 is CATSRDSGGGEDQPQHF. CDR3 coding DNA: TGTGCCACCAGCAGAGATTCGGGAGGGGGCGAGGATCAGCCCCAGCATTTT. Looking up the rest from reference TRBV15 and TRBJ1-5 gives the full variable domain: DAMVIQNPRYQVTQFGKPVTLSCSQTLNHNVMYWYQQKSSQAPKLLFHYYDKDFNNEADTPDNFQSRRPNTSFCFLDIRSPGLGDTAMYLCATSRDSGGGEDQPQHFGDGTRLSIL.

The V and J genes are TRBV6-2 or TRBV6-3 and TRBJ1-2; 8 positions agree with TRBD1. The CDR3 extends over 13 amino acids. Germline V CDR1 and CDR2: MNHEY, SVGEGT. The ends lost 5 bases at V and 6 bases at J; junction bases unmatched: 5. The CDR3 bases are TGTGCCAGCAGTCGCGGACAGGGTGATGGCTACACCTTC. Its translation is CASSRGQGDGYTF.

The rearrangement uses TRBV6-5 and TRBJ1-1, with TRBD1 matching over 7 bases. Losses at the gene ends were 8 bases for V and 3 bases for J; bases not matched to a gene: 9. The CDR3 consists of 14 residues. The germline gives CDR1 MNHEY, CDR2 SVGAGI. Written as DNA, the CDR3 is TGTGCCAGCGCAAAGGGGCAGGGGGACACTGAAGCTTTCTTT. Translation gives CASAKGQGDTEAFF.

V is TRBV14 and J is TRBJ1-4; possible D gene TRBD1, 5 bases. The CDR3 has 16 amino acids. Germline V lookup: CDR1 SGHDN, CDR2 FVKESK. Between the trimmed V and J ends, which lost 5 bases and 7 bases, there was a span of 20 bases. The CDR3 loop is CASSVTRGGDGEKLFF. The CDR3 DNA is TGTGCCAGCAGCGTAACACGGGGAGGGGACGGTGAAAAACTGTTTTTT.

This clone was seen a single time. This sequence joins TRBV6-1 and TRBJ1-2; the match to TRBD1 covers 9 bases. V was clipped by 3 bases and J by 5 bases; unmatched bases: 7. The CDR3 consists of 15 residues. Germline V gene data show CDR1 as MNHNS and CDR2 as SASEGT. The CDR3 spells CASSEVDRGLYGYTF. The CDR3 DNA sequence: TGTGCCAGCAGTGAGGTCGACAGGGGGTTATATGGCTACACCTTC.

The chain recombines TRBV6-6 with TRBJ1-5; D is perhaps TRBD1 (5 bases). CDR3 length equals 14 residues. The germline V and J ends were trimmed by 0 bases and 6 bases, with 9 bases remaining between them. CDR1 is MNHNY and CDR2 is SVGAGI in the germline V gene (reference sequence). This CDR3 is CASSYSSGRQPQHF. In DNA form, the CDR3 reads TGTGCCAGCAGTTACTCGTCAGGGCGTCAGCCCCAGCATTTT.

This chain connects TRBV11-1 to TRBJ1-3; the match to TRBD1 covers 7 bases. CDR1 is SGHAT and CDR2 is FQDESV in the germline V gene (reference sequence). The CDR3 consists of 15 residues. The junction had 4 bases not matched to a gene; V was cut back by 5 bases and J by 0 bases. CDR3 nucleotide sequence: TGTGCCAGCAGCACGGGACAGAGCTCTGGAAACACCATATATTTT. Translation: CASSTGQSSGNTIYF. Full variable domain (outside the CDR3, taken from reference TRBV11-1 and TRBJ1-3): EAEVAQSPRYKITEKSQAVAFWCDPISGHATLYWYRQILGQGPELLVQFQDESVVDDSQLPKDRFSAERLKGVDSTLKIQPAELGDSAMYLCASSTGQSSGNTIYFGEGSWLTVV.